Presented here are 13 T cell receptor beta chains from one specimen sequenced in a study of cytomegalovirus exposure and HLA in healthy donors. PCR was performed using 60 Vbeta and 13 Jbeta primers. Profiling relied on immunoSEQ multiplex PCR, and the TCRdb table lists in-frame clones only, not all of them. This table has 130,000 to 150,000 clones, around 76% appearing once. Material for sequencing was PBMCs. The receptors stem from a male donor in good health and CMV-seronegative.

The gene calls are TRBV10-2 and TRBJ2-7, with 9 bases fitting TRBD2. V shed 0 bases and J 5 bases; nucleotides not matched to a gene: 8. The CDR3 runs 16 residues. The germline CDR1 and CDR2 sequences are WSHSY and SAAADI. Here the CDR3 reads CASSESNSGSYNEQYF. The CDR3, as DNA: TGCGCCAGCAGTGAGTCTAATAGCGGGAGTTATAACGAGCAGTACTTC.

The rearrangement uses TRBV2 and TRBJ1-2; TRBD1 matches 9 bases. The CDR3 length is 15 residues. Germline lookup yields CDR1 SNHLY and CDR2 FYNNEI. With V trimmed by 0 bases and J by 5 bases, 4 bases remained unmatched. The CDR3 here is CASSEAGTGRYGYTF. The CDR3 DNA follows: TGTGCCAGCAGTGAAGCCGGGACAGGGCGTTATGGCTACACCTTC.

The CDR3 sequence: CASSLASGGNTIYF. In DNA, the CDR3 is TGTGCCAGCAGCTTAGCATCCGGGGGGAACACCATATATTTT. V usage is TRBV7-8 and J usage is TRBJ1-3; maybe TRBD1 (5 bases). From germline, CDR1 is SGHVS and CDR2 FQNEAQ. Trimming cost V 0 bases and J 7 bases, with 10 bases left between them. The length of the CDR3 is 14 residues.

The gene calls are TRBV18 and TRBJ1-5; D uncertain. Germline CDR1 reads KGHSH; CDR2 reads LQKENI. This CDR3 is 15 amino acids long. Trimming took off 2 bases at V and 2 bases at J, with 10 bases between the two ends. As DNA, the CDR3 is TGTGCCAGCTCACCATCGAGTTCGGGCAATCAGCCCCAGCATTTT. It codes for CASSPSSSGNQPQHF.

This chain connects TRBV30 to TRBJ1-2; D is perhaps TRBD1 (5 bases). Germline V gives CDR1 GTSNPN, CDR2 SVGIG (reference sequence). The ends were cut back, 0 bases at V and 4 bases at J, with 6 bases in the middle. The CDR3 covers 12 residues. The CDR3: CAWSVGVYGYTF. The DNA of the CDR3 is TGTGCCTGGAGTGTAGGGGTCTATGGCTACACCTTC. Variable domain in full (rest from reference TRBV30 and TRBJ1-2): SQTIHQWPATLVQPVGSPLSLECTVEGTSNPNLYWYRQAAGRGLQLLFYSVGIGQISSEVPQNLSASRPQDRQFILSSKKLLLSDSGFYLCAWSVGVYGYTFGSGTRLTVV.

The chain carries TRBV13 and TRBJ2-7; possibly TRBD1 for D (5 bases). The CDR3 extends over 14 amino acids. Deletions cut 0 bases from V and 0 bases from J, with 6 bases between. From germline, CDR1 is PRHDT and CDR2 FYEKMQ (reference sequence). DNA of the CDR3: TGTGCCAGCAGCTTAGGACAGGTCTCCTACGAGCAGTACTTC. It specifies CASSLGQVSYEQYF.

V is TRBV7-2 and J is TRBJ1-2; 8 bases line up with TRBD1. CDR3 length equals 18 residues. Germline lookup yields CDR1 SGHTA and CDR2 FQGNSA. With V trimmed by 2 bases and J by 1 base, 12 bases remained unmatched. The CDR3 is CASSLKTSGTGFNYGYTF. The DNA of the CDR3 is TGTGCCAGCAGCTTAAAGACCTCAGGGACAGGCTTTAACTATGGCTACACCTTC.

The chain recombines TRBV7-9 with TRBJ1-5; D uncertain. The CDR3 spans 11 residues. The V end was cut by 5 bases, the J end by 16 bases, with 15 bases between. Germline V CDR1 and CDR2: SEHNR, FQNEAQ (reference sequence). CDR3 residues: CASSEGNHIHF. The CDR3 DNA is TGTGCCAGCAGCGAGGGTAACCACATTCATTTT.

This clone was counted a single time. The chain has TRBV6-6 and TRBJ2-1; D may be TRBD2 (5 bases). Germline values: CDR1 MNHNY, CDR2 SVGAGI (reference sequence). Deletions cut 0 bases from V and 0 bases from J, with 9 bases between. The CDR3 runs 16 residues. For the CDR3, the DNA is TGTGCCAGCAGTTACTCGATACGGGGCTCCTACAATGAGCAGTTCTTC. Protein product: CASSYSIRGSYNEQFF.

The rearrangement links TRBV7-3 to TRBJ2-1, with a possible D match to TRBD2 (6 bases). CDR1 SGHTA and CDR2 FQGTGA come from the germline V gene. V shed 5 bases and J shed 3 bases, with 14 bases lying between them. The CDR3 runs to 15 residues. The CDR3 loop is CASSKEGRYYNEQFF. The CDR3 nucleotides read TGTGCCAGCAGCAAGGAGGGACGCTACTACAATGAGCAGTTCTTC. Full variable domain (missing parts from reference TRBV7-3 and TRBJ2-1): GAGVSQTPSNKVTEKGKYVELRCDPISGHTALYWYRQSLGQGPEFLIYFQGTGAADDSGLPNDRFFAVRPEGSVSTLKIQRTERGDSAVYLCASSKEGRYYNEQFFGPGTRLTVL.

This chain connects TRBV11-2 to TRBJ1-1; 10 nucleotides match TRBD1. Germline V gene lookup returns CDR1 SGHAT and CDR2 FQNNGV. CDR3 length equals 15 residues. V lost 1 base to trimming and J lost 6 bases; unmatched junction nucleotides: 5. The CDR3 coding sequence is TGTGCCAGCAGCTTAGGTGGGACAGGGGTGGCTGAAGCTTTCTTT. Amino acid sequence: CASSLGGTGVAEAFF. Supplemented by reference TRBV11-2 and TRBJ1-1, the full variable domain reads EAGVAQSPRYKIIEKRQSVAFWCNPISGHATLYWYQQILGQGPKLLIQFQNNGVVDDSQLPKDRFSAERLKGVDSTLKIQPAKLEDSAVYLCASSLGGTGVAEAFFGQGTRLTVV.

This rearrangement joins TRBV30 to TRBJ2-1; 10 bases are a match to TRBD2. Germline V gives CDR1 GTSNPN, CDR2 SVGIG (reference sequence). The CDR3 contains 14 residues. V was pared by 3 bases and J by 10 bases, with 9 bases of the junction left unmatched. As DNA, the CDR3 is TGTGCCTGGAGAGAACTTAGCGGGGGGCGGGAGCAGTTCTTC. Protein product: CAWRELSGGREQFF.

A word on this clone: One junction end disagrees with the germline gene, perhaps due to a read error. The V gene is TRBV5-6, the J gene TRBJ2-5, with TRBD2 identical over 13 bases. CDR3 size: 16 residues. The germline CDR1 and CDR2 sequences are SGHDT and YYEEEE. CDR3 region: CARSRGGLAGRETQYF. CDR3 nucleotides: TGTGCCCGCAGCAGGGGGGGACTAGCGGGGCGGGAGACCCAGTACTTC.